The rows below give T cell receptor beta chains drawn from one sample of a study of control samples from healthy donors and cancer patients. The method was immunoSEQ multiplex PCR; TCRdb's version includes in-frame clones alone and lacks a portion of them. The sample includes 150,000 to 200,000 clones, around 91% of them seen just once. The source material was blood. The receptors come from a woman aged 50 to 65 in good health. CDR3s include the opening cysteine and the closing phenylalanine or tryptophan. Fields, in order: D gene, J gene, V gene, clone size, CDR3 protein, CDR3 DNA. A D gene is named only where the DNA matches it firmly. The size field is filled for only some rows; it gives once, few, many or a size class.

TRBD1 | TRBJ1-1 | TRBV6-5 | NA | CASSYSDRVAGTEAFF | TGTGCCAGCAGTTACTCGGACAGGGTTGCGGGCACTGAAGCTTTCTTT
TRBD1 | TRBJ2-3 | TRBV7-2 | NA | CASSQRGRPDTQYF | TGTGCCAGCAGCCAAAGGGGGCGGCCAGATACGCAGTATTTT
TRBD1 | TRBJ2-2 | TRBV4-1 | NA | CASSQGARGLSSGGELFF | TGCGCCAGCAGCCAAGGAGCCAGGGGGTTAAGCTCCGGCGGGGAGCTGTTTTTT
NA | TRBJ1-3 | TRBV6-6 | NA | CASTPALGGNTIYF | TGTGCCAGCACTCCAGCCCTCGGGGGAAACACCATATATTTT
NA | TRBJ2-7 | TRBV5-4 | once | CASSSRDKLRVEQYF | TGTGCCAGCAGCTCCCGGGACAAACTCAGGGTCGAGCAGTACTTC
NA | TRBJ2-2 | TRBV5-1 | NA | CASSLPLTGELFF | TGCGCCAGCAGCTTGCCACTTACCGGGGAGCTGTTTTTT
TRBD2 | TRBJ2-2 | TRBV2 | NA | CASRQLAGGSTGELFF | TGTGCCAGCAGACAGCTAGCGGGGGGTAGTACCGGGGAGCTGTTTTTT
NA | TRBJ1-3 | TRBV4-1 | NA | CASSQDSTTRGNTIYF | TGCGCCAGCAGCCAAGATTCAACGACACGCGGAAACACCATATATTTT
NA | TRBJ1-1 | TRBV6-2/TRBV6-3 | once | CASSYGGNTEAFF | TGTGCCAGCAGTTACGGCGGAAACACTGAAGCTTTCTTT
TRBD1 | TRBJ2-2 | TRBV2 | NA | CASRGTGNTAGELFF | TGTGCCAGCAGGGGGACAGGGAATACGGCCGGGGAGCTGTTTTTT
NA | TRBJ1-5 | TRBV5-6 | few | CASSIADNQPQHF | TGTGCCAGCAGCATAGCCGATAATCAGCCCCAGCATTTT
NA | TRBJ1-5 | TRBV5-1 | NA | CASSLGAEPNQPQHF | TGCGCCAGCAGCTTGGGGGCCGAACCGAATCAGCCCCAGCATTTT
NA | TRBJ2-7 | TRBV6-6 | NA | CASSYRGPGEQYF | TGTGCCAGCAGTTACAGGGGTCCGGGAGAGCAGTACTTC
NA | TRBJ2-2 | TRBV5-4 | NA | CASSLIGVSGELFF | TGTGCCAGCAGCTTGATAGGGGTTAGTGGGGAGCTGTTTTTT
TRBD2 | TRBJ2-7 | TRBV9 | once | CASSPLGGGNDEQYF | TGTGCCAGCAGCCCTCTTGGGGGGGGGAATGACGAGCAGTACTTC
TRBD2 | TRBJ2-7 | TRBV7-2 | NA | CASSLERGYYEQYF | TGTGCCAGCAGCCTAGAGCGGGGGTACTACGAGCAGTACTTC
NA | TRBJ2-2 | TRBV6-1 | NA | CASSEARPSTGELFF | TGTGCCAGCAGTGAAGCGAGACCTAGCACCGGGGAGCTGTTTTTT
NA | TRBJ2-7 | TRBV7-9 | NA | CASSQPGSSYEQYF | TGTGCCAGCAGCCAACCAGGTTCCTCCTACGAGCAGTACTTC
NA | TRBJ1-2 | TRBV7-3 | once | CASSPGLREGYTF | TGTGCCAGCAGCCCCGGACTGAGAGAAGGCTACACCTTC
TRBD2 | TRBJ2-5 | TRBV14 | NA | CASSQDMGLARETQYF | TGTGCCAGCAGCCAAGATATGGGACTAGCTCGGGAGACCCAGTACTTC
NA | TRBJ1-4 | TRBV6-6 | few | CASTRGREGEKLFF | TGTGCCAGCACCCGGGGGAGAGAAGGTGAAAAACTGTTTTTT
NA | TRBJ1-3 | TRBV7-2 | NA | CASSFASSSGNTIYF | TGTGCCAGCAGCTTCGCCAGCAGCTCTGGAAACACCATATATTTT
NA | TRBJ1-1 | TRBV7-8 | once | CASSLDGGRTEAFF | TGTGCCAGCAGCTTAGATGGGGGCCGAACTGAAGCTTTCTTT
NA | TRBJ1-3 | TRBV30 | once | CAWSVSPTAGNTIYF | TGTGCCTGGAGTGTAAGCCCGACAGCCGGAAACACCATATATTTT
NA | TRBJ2-7 | TRBV9 | NA | CASSKAEAYREQYF | TGTGCCAGCAGCAAGGCGGAGGCTTATCGGGAGCAGTACTTC
TRBD2 | TRBJ2-1 | TRBV5-1 | NA | CASSRAPLGTSGSHEQFF | TGCGCCAGCAGCCGCGCCCCATTAGGGACTAGCGGGAGCCATGAGCAGTTCTTC
TRBD1 | TRBJ1-2 | TRBV7-8 | NA | CASSGTGRNGYTF | TGTGCCAGCAGCGGGACAGGGAGGAATGGCTACACCTTC
NA | TRBJ1-2 | TRBV5-1 | NA | CASSLDGEGYGYTF | TGCGCCAGCAGCTTGGACGGGGAAGGCTATGGCTACACCTTC
TRBD2 | TRBJ2-7 | TRBV11-2 | NA | CASSLELAGVYEQYF | TGTGCCAGCAGCTTAGAACTAGCGGGAGTCTACGAGCAGTACTTC
TRBD1 | TRBJ2-7 | TRBV2 | NA | CAGEQGYSSYEQYF | TGTGCCGGTGAACAGGGGTATAGCTCCTACGAGCAGTACTTC
NA | TRBJ2-5 | TRBV12-3/TRBV12-4 | NA | CASSSSVETQYF | TGTGCCAGCAGTTCGAGCGTAGAGACCCAGTACTTC
TRBD1 | TRBJ1-2 | TRBV5-8 | NA | CASSLLAAGGFHGYTF | TGTGCCAGCAGCTTGCTTGCGGCAGGGGGCTTTCATGGCTACACCTTC
NA | TRBJ1-4 | TRBV5-6 | NA | CASSFVETNEKLFF | TGTGCCAGCAGCTTCGTGGAGACTAATGAAAAACTGTTTTTT
TRBD1 | TRBJ2-7 | TRBV6-7 | once | CASSYGQGVIYEQYF | TGTGCCAGCAGTTACGGGCAGGGGGTGATCTACGAGCAGTACTTC
TRBD1 | TRBJ1-3 | TRBV4-2 | once | CASSPQGALDTIYF | TGTGCCAGCAGCCCGCAGGGGGCGTTGGACACCATATATTTT
TRBD1 | TRBJ2-5 | TRBV7-3 | NA | CASSLLGGEETQYF | TGTGCCAGCAGCTTATTAGGGGGCGAGGAGACCCAGTACTTC
TRBD1 | TRBJ1-5 | TRBV4-1 | few | CASSSNYRGNQPQHF | TGCGCCAGCAGCTCTAACTACAGGGGAAATCAGCCCCAGCATTTT
NA | TRBJ1-1 | TRBV29-1 | few | CSVEGTEAFF | TGCAGCGTTGAGGGTACTGAAGCTTTCTTT
NA | TRBJ1-5 | TRBV18 | NA | CASSDGQTFQPQHF | TGTGCCAGCTCAGACGGACAAACCTTCCAGCCCCAGCATTTT
NA | TRBJ1-4 | TRBV28 | NA | CASSLPTGPGEKLFF | TGTGCCAGCAGTTTACCCACAGGGCCGGGAGAAAAACTGTTTTTT
TRBD2 | TRBJ2-3 | TRBV6-2/TRBV6-3 | NA | CASSYEGLAGRDTQYF | TGTGCCAGCAGTTACGAGGGACTAGCGGGAAGAGATACGCAGTATTTT
NA | TRBJ1-4 | TRBV18 | NA | CASSPRGTNEKLFF | TGTGCCAGCTCACCACGGGGGACTAATGAAAAACTGTTTTTT
TRBD1 | TRBJ2-3 | TRBV28 | NA | CASRTDRGAQGTQYF | TGTGCCAGCAGGACAGACAGGGGAGCACAAGGTACGCAGTATTTT
NA | TRBJ2-3 | TRBV5-1 | NA | CASSLVGFTDTQYF | TGCGCCAGCAGCTTGGTAGGCTTCACAGATACGCAGTATTTT
NA | TRBJ2-7 | TRBV3-1/TRBV3-2 | NA | CASSQPGLLSSYEQYF | TGTGCCAGCAGCCAGCCGGGACTCCTGAGCTCCTACGAGCAGTACTTC
NA | TRBJ1-2 | TRBV18 | once | CASSAGTVNYGYTF | TGTGCCAGCTCAGCCGGGACGGTAAACTATGGCTACACCTTC
NA | TRBJ2-1 | TRBV7-2 | few | CASSYLRQNNEQFF | TGTGCCAGCAGCTACCTAAGACAGAACAATGAGCAGTTCTTC
TRBD2 | TRBJ2-3 | TRBV14 | NA | CASSQGTSGGPSTDTQYF | TGTGCCAGCAGCCAAGGAACTAGCGGGGGGCCAAGCACAGATACGCAGTATTTT
NA | TRBJ1-6 | TRBV18 | NA | CASSPGGSPLHF | TGTGCCAGCTCACCCGGGGGATCACCCCTCCACTTT
TRBD2 | TRBJ2-5 | TRBV5-1 | NA | CASSPGLAGGVETQYF | TGCGCCAGCAGCCCAGGACTAGCGGGAGGGGTAGAGACCCAGTACTTC
NA | TRBJ2-2 | TRBV5-1 | NA | CASSPTSGYTGELFF | TGCGCCAGCAGCCCCACCTCAGGGTACACCGGGGAGCTGTTTTTT
TRBD1 | TRBJ1-1 | TRBV5-1 | NA | CASSSQGAGTEAFF | TGCGCCAGCAGCTCTCAGGGGGCTGGCACTGAAGCTTTCTTT
TRBD1 | TRBJ2-2 | TRBV19 | NA | CASSGTRGHTGELFF | TGTGCCAGTAGTGGAACCAGGGGGCACACCGGGGAGCTGTTTTTT
NA | TRBJ1-2 | TRBV19 | NA | CASAPDQTNTNYGYTF | TGTGCCAGTGCTCCGGATCAGACAAACACTAACTATGGCTACACCTTC
NA | TRBJ1-1 | TRBV30 | NA | CAWSGTFEAFF | TGTGCCTGGAGTGGGACATTTGAAGCTTTCTTT
TRBD1 | TRBJ1-1 | TRBV10-3 | NA | CAIRATGDNTEAFF | TGTGCCATCAGAGCGACAGGGGATAACACTGAAGCTTTCTTT
NA | TRBJ2-7 | TRBV14 | once | CASSPLDGLHYEQYF | TGTGCCAGCAGCCCACTAGACGGGCTCCACTACGAGCAGTACTTC
TRBD2 | TRBJ2-1 | TRBV7-3 | NA | CASSPSRAGVDNEQFF | TGTGCCAGCAGCCCGTCCCGCGCGGGGGTGGACAATGAGCAGTTCTTC
NA | TRBJ1-1 | TRBV7-2 | once | CASSLQVRGTEAFF | TGTGCCAGCAGCTTACAGGTACGGGGCACTGAAGCTTTCTTT